Listed below are T cell receptor beta chains from one sample, sequenced in a study of cytomegalovirus exposure and HLA in healthy donors. Assay: immunoSEQ multiplex PCR; the TCRdb copy retains only in-frame clones and omits some. The profile shows 150,000 to 200,000 clones, roughly nine tenths of them singletons. Sequenced sample: PBMCs. These TCRs come from a woman in her twenties or thirties in good health and CMV-seronegative. The CDR3 runs from the conserved cysteine through the conserved F or W. The D gene is left open where the match is weak. Clone size is stated in some rows and not others, as once, few, many or a class when expanded.

J gene,clone size,V gene,CDR3 length,D gene,CDR3 DNA,CDR3 protein
TRBJ2-2,NA,TRBV30,16,NA,TGTGCCTACTCGCAAATTAAGGTACCGAACACCGGGGAGCTGTTTTTT,CAYSQIKVPNTGELFF
TRBJ2-7,NA,TRBV19,13,TRBD2,TGTGCCGTGGCTAGCGGAGCGCCGTACGAGCAGTACTTC,CAVASGAPYEQYF
TRBJ2-7,NA,TRBV18,14,NA,TGTGCCAGCTCACGGGAGGAAGTAATCTACGAGCAGTACTTC,CASSREEVIYEQYF
TRBJ1-1,NA,TRBV5-6,13,NA,TGTGCCAGCAGCTCGATCGGACGAACTGAAGCTTTCTTT,CASSSIGRTEAFF
TRBJ1-2,NA,TRBV5-1,11,NA,TGCGCCAGCAGCTCGGGATATGGCTACACCTTC,CASSSGYGYTF
TRBJ2-4,NA,TRBV19,16,TRBD2,TGTGCCAGTAGTACTCGGCCGGGGGGAGCCAAAAACATTCAGTACTTC,CASSTRPGGAKNIQYF
TRBJ2-7,NA,TRBV30,14,NA,TGTGCCTGCGAAAGGGTAGCCAACTCCTACGAGCAGTACTTC,CACERVANSYEQYF
TRBJ2-7,NA,TRBV10-3,13,NA,TGTGCCATCAGTCCTGCCGCCGGCTACGAGCAGTACTTC,CAISPAAGYEQYF
TRBJ1-2,NA,TRBV7-2,17,NA,TGTGCCAGCAGCCCCCTCGGGGGACGGGCTCCTAGCTATGGCTACACCTTC,CASSPLGGRAPSYGYTF
TRBJ2-1,once,TRBV4-3,16,NA,TGCGCCAGCAGCCAAGACCGGACCGGGACATCAAGTGAGCAGTTCTTC,CASSQDRTGTSSEQFF
TRBJ1-5,NA,TRBV6-5,13,NA,TGTGCCAGCAGCCTGGACGCCGATCAGCCCCAGCATTTT,CASSLDADQPQHF
TRBJ2-7,NA,TRBV28,19,NA,TGTGCCAGCAGTTCCCCTGGAGGGGGTAGATTGGTGGGGCCTTACGAGCAGTACTTC,CASSSPGGGRLVGPYEQYF
TRBJ2-7,NA,TRBV5-4,15,TRBD1,TGTGCCAGCAGGAAGTACCGGGACAGGGGGGACGAGCAGTACTTC,CASRKYRDRGDEQYF
TRBJ1-4,NA,TRBV6-6,16,NA,TGTGCCAGCAGTCCCCTCGACGGTTTCTCTAATGAAAAACTGTTTTTT,CASSPLDGFSNEKLFF
TRBJ2-2,once,TRBV27,15,NA,TGTGCCAGCAGTTTATCGGTCGAGAACACCGGGGAGCTGTTTTTT,CASSLSVENTGELFF
TRBJ2-1,NA,TRBV11-1,15,TRBD2,TGTGCCAGCACCGCGGGACTAGCGACCAACAATGAGCAGTTCTTC,CASTAGLATNNEQFF
TRBJ2-5,NA,TRBV7-9,11,NA,TGTGCCAGCAGCAAAGTGGAGACCCAGTACTTC,CASSKVETQYF
TRBJ1-1,NA,TRBV28,12,NA,TGTGCCAGCAGTTTTGGCCTGGTTGAAGCTTTCTTT,CASSFGLVEAFF
TRBJ2-7,NA,TRBV5-6,14,NA,TGTGCCAGCAGCTTGGGGGGGGCAGGGTCCGAGCAGTACTTC,CASSLGGAGSEQYF
TRBJ1-1,NA,TRBV4-3,13,NA,TGCGCCAGCAGCCAACTCGGGGAGTATGAAGCTTTCTTT,CASSQLGEYEAFF
TRBJ1-4,NA,TRBV19,15,NA,TGTGCCCAGTGGGGGCAGGTTTCAACTAATGAAAAACTGTTTTTT,CAQWGQVSTNEKLFF
TRBJ1-4,NA,TRBV28,11,NA,TGTGCCAGCAAAGGGGGGGAAAAACTGTTTTTT,CASKGGEKLFF
TRBJ1-1,NA,TRBV7-2,14,TRBD1,TGTGCCAGCAGCCCCGGACAGGCGAACACTGAAGCTTTCTTT,CASSPGQANTEAFF
TRBJ2-5,NA,TRBV27,14,NA,TGTGCCAGCAGAGAAGGACAGAAGAGGGGGACCCAGTACTTC,CASREGQKRGTQYF
TRBJ1-1,NA,TRBV6-5,11,NA,TGTGCCAGTACTCGGAACACTGAAGCTTTCTTT,CASTRNTEAFF
TRBJ1-5,NA,TRBV6-1,16,TRBD1,TGTGCCAGCAGTGAATTCGTCAGGGGGTTCGATCAGCCCCAGCATTTT,CASSEFVRGFDQPQHF
TRBJ2-1,NA,TRBV4-3,16,TRBD2,TGCGCCAGCAGCTTAATAGCGGGAGATCTACGCAATGAGCAGTTCTTC,CASSLIAGDLRNEQFF
TRBJ2-7,NA,TRBV29-1,14,NA,TGCAGCGTTGAAACCGGGACTGGGGCCTACGAGCAGTACTTC,CSVETGTGAYEQYF
TRBJ1-2,NA,TRBV6-5,12,NA,TGTGCCAGCAGTTCATATAACTATGGCTACACCTTC,CASSSYNYGYTF
TRBJ2-2,NA,TRBV5-4,18,NA,TGTGCCAGCAGCACTGGGGGCAGTTTGAAGCCTAGGTGGGGGGAGCTGTTTTTT,CASSTGGSLKPRWGELFF
TRBJ2-3,NA,TRBV28,17,TRBD2,TGTGCCAGCAGTCCCCGGAGATGGACTAGCGGCACAGATACGCAGTATTTT,CASSPRRWTSGTDTQYF
TRBJ1-1,NA,TRBV7-9,16,NA,TGTGCCAGCAGCTTAGCTGGGGCAGGTCCGAACACTGAAGCTTTCTTT,CASSLAGAGPNTEAFF
TRBJ1-1,NA,TRBV7-9,13,NA,TGTGCCAGCAGCAGCGGGCCGAACACTGAAGCTTTCTTT,CASSSGPNTEAFF
TRBJ1-2,few,TRBV18,13,NA,TGTGCCAGCTCACACTCTACGGAATATGGCTACACCTTC,CASSHSTEYGYTF
TRBJ2-1,once,TRBV11-3,12,NA,TGTGCCAGCAGCGGGGCGGCGCATGAGCAGTTCTTC,CASSGAAHEQFF
TRBJ2-2,NA,TRBV7-3,16,NA,TGTGCCAGCAGCTTAAGTTCCGGGGCGAACACCGGGGAGCTGTTTTTT,CASSLSSGANTGELFF
TRBJ2-1,NA,TRBV5-4,17,NA,TGTGCCAGCAGCTTGAGATCTCGGGGAGCGGGTAAAAATGAGCAGTTCTTC,CASSLRSRGAGKNEQFF
TRBJ2-1,many,TRBV6-5,14,NA,TGTGCCAGCAGTTACTCATCCGAGTACAATGAGCAGTTCTTC,CASSYSSEYNEQFF
TRBJ2-3,NA,TRBV5-1,12,NA,TGCGCCAGCGATCTCGGACCGGATACGCAGTATTTT,CASDLGPDTQYF
TRBJ2-5,NA,TRBV4-1,14,NA,TGCGCCAGCAGCCAAGAAGGTCCTGCGGAGACCCAGTACTTC,CASSQEGPAETQYF
TRBJ1-5,NA,TRBV2,15,TRBD1,TGTGCCAGTAAAAGATCAGGGGGTAGCAATCAGCCCCAGCATTTT,CASKRSGGSNQPQHF
TRBJ2-7,NA,TRBV6-5,12,NA,TGTGCCAGTGGCCTGGGGGCCTACGAGCAGTACTTC,CASGLGAYEQYF
TRBJ1-2,NA,TRBV7-9,14,NA,TGTGCCAGCAGCTATGGGGGAGGGATGAGTGGCTACACCTTC,CASSYGGGMSGYTF
TRBJ2-3,NA,TRBV7-3,15,NA,TGTGCCAGCAGCTTAGTCGGGGCTAGAACAGATACGCAGTATTTT,CASSLVGARTDTQYF
TRBJ2-3,NA,TRBV6-4,13,NA,TGTGCCAGCAGTGAACTAGTGGGAGATACGCAGTATTTT,CASSELVGDTQYF
TRBJ2-1,NA,TRBV4-2,17,NA,TGTGCCAGCAGCCAAGAAACCTATCGTGGCCCCTACAATGAGCAGTTCTTC,CASSQETYRGPYNEQFF
TRBJ1-5,NA,TRBV19,15,TRBD1,TGTGCCAGTAGTGGCCGGGACAGGGACAATCAGCCCCAGCATTTT,CASSGRDRDNQPQHF
TRBJ2-2,NA,TRBV6-4,16,NA,TGTGCCAGCAGTCCGGACTTGACAGGCGACACCGGGGAGCTGTTTTTT,CASSPDLTGDTGELFF